This T cell receptor (beta chain) was obtained from a study of CD8+CD57+ T cells in acquired aplastic anemia. Study background: Sorted CD4+ plus CD8+ cells gave DNA averaging roughly 2.9 ug. Whole-study findings and limits: Both patients and controls carried the same twenty-nine CD8+ CDR3 sequences.

To note about this clonotype: What it binds is not known.

Patients picked for sequencing had shown CD8+CD57+ cell expansion detected by flow cytometry. The patients all had a severe acquired aplastic anemia diagnosis. Patient blood was sampled before any therapy had been received. According to the study, genomic DNA was the template for TCR beta VDJ and CDR3 profiling. TCRdb redid the calling of the reads with MiXCR, one entry per CDR3 protein. The data contain 150,000 to 200,000 distinct CDR3 sequences, nearly 65% of them singletons. The V end was cut by 0 bases, the J end by 1 base, with 14 bases between. CDR3 length equals 16 residues. Germline CDR1 DFQATT, CDR2 SNEGSKA (reference sequence).

The sample comprised sorted CD4+, CD8+, or CD8+CD57+ T cells (not recorded which) from PBMCs. The clonotype was recovered from a human donor with aplastic anemia. This sequence joins TRBV20-1 and TRBJ2-3, with D tentatively TRBD1 or TRBD2 (5 bases each). The CDR3 DNA sequence: TGCAGTGCTAGAGATCCGGGGCAGGGACGCACAGATACGCAGTATTTT. Its protein product is CSARDPGQGRTDTQYF.